The TCR beta chain under discussion was sequenced for a study of blood T cell repertoires in COVID-19. Study in general: Material from acute and convalescent COVID-19 was sourced from the United States, Italy and Spain. Sample material is recorded as cDNA or gDNA derived from T cells, B-cell-depleted T cells, or PBMCs.

Per the authors' pipeline: Using reference gene primer amplification, nucleated cell counts were estimated. The method was immunoSEQ multiplex PCR; TCRdb's version includes in-frame clones alone and lacks a portion of them. V, J and clone size reflect that table, while D and trimming were determined from the DNA. This table holds a few hundred thousand clones, 70% to 90% found once. This TCR derives from a man younger than 35 with active or convalescent COVID-19. Material: peripheral blood.

The CDR3 reads CAIDDRYSNQPQHF. Here the CDR3 DNA reads TGTGCCATCGATGACAGATATAGCAATCAGCCCCAGCATTTT. The gene calls are TRBV25-1 and TRBJ1-5, with a weak D call TRBD1 (5 bases). The CDR3 has 14 residues. Germline lookup yields CDR1 MGHDK and CDR2 SYGVNS. V lost 10 bases and J 0 bases, leaving 13 bases between the germline ends.